The 13 T cell receptor beta chains listed next were all sequenced from one sample in a study of CD8 T cells in ankylosing spondylitis. Study conclusions and caveats: Ankylosing spondylitis blood appeared to carry a characteristic TCR beta motif of several highly homologous variants.

From the 5' RACE reads, TCRdb called clonotypes with MiXCR, one entry per CDR3 protein. The top ten clones hold over 25% of a sample with 100,000 or so distinct CDR3 sequences, roughly 10% of them seen once. Their target antigens are unknown. What was sequenced was blood, either unsorted or a sorted T cell fraction (not recorded which). Receptors originate from a male donor with ankylosing spondylitis.

This clonotype appeared many times. The gene calls are TRBV13 and TRBJ1-1, with D unresolved. Germline CDR1 is PRHDT and CDR2 is FYEKMQ (reference sequence). The CDR3 consists of 14 residues. Trimming left V 0 bases short and J 4 bases short, with 9 bases between. The CDR3 region is CASSLGGFGTEAFF. In DNA, the CDR3 is TGTGCCAGCAGCTTAGGCGGGTTCGGCACTGAAGCTTTCTTT.

The chain uses TRBV20-1 and TRBJ1-1; D is possibly TRBD1 (6 bases). Germline-derived CDR1 and CDR2 are DFQATT and SNEGSKA (reference sequence). With 3 bases removed from V and 0 bases from J, the gap between germline ends came to 14 bases. This CDR3 is built from 15 residues. The CDR3 spells CSASIGGRLNTEAFF. In DNA, the CDR3 is TGCAGTGCTAGTATTGGGGGGCGTTTGAACACTGAAGCTTTCTTT.

The chain uses TRBV11-3 and TRBJ2-7, with D perhaps matching TRBD1 (5 bases). CDR1 is SGHNT and CDR2 is YENEEA in the germline V gene. The V gene lost 5 bases and the J gene lost 3 bases, with 14 bases spanning the gap. The CDR3 totals 14 residues. CDR3 nucleotide sequence: TGTGCCAGCAGCCAAGACACAGGTAGCTACGAGCAGTACGTC. Amino acids: CASSQDTGSYEQYV.

This clonotype was counted many times. The chain links TRBV12-5 to TRBJ2-1; 7 bases are a match to TRBD2. The CDR3 contains 15 residues. The germline gives CDR1 LGHNT, CDR2 FRNRAP. The trim removed 6 bases at V and 4 bases at J, leaving 9 bases unmatched. The CDR3 coding sequence is TGTGCTAGTGGCCTACTGCAAGCGGGATACAATGAGCAGTTCTTC. Translation: CASGLLQAGYNEQFF.

This clonotype was seen at least ten times. The rearrangement uses TRBV7-9 and TRBJ2-1; 9 bases are a match to TRBD2. The length of the CDR3 is 16 residues. V trimming: 7 bases; J trimming: 6 bases; junction bases outside the gene matches: 13. Per germline, CDR1 SEHNR and CDR2 FQNEAQ (reference sequence). This CDR3 reads CASTPAGGLAANEQFF. CDR3 coding DNA: TGTGCCAGCACCCCCGCCGGGGGACTAGCAGCCAATGAGCAGTTCTTC.

This clonotype was picked up a small number of times. This CDR3 is CASSPITLNTEAFF. The CDR3 region has the DNA TGTGCCAGCTCACCAATCACGTTGAACACTGAAGCTTTCTTT. The rearrangement uses TRBV18 and TRBJ1-1; D is unclear. Germline V lookup: CDR1 KGHSH, CDR2 LQKENI. The CDR3 length is 14 residues. V was pared by 2 bases and J by 0 bases, with 7 bases between. The full variable domain, its missing parts supplied by reference TRBV18 and TRBJ1-1, is NAGVMQNPRHLVRRRGQEARLRCSPMKGHSHVYWYRQLPEEGLKFMVYLQKENIIDESGMPKERFSAEFPKEGPSILRIQQVVRGDSAAYFCASSPITLNTEAFFGQGTRLTVV.

The genes are TRBV10-3 and TRBJ2-7; D gene ambiguous. Germline lookup yields CDR1 ENHRY and CDR2 SYGVKD. V was cut by 2 bases and J by 0 bases, with 8 bases left in between. The CDR3 consists of 14 residues. The DNA of the CDR3 is TGTGCCATCAGTGAGGGCAGAAGCTCCTACGAGCAGTACGTC. It is translated as CAISEGRSSYEQYV.

The chain has TRBV9 and TRBJ2-5, with D uncertain. Deletions cut 4 bases from V and 2 bases from J, with 12 bases between. This CDR3 has 14 residues. Germline CDR1 and CDR2: SGDLS and YYNGEE. The CDR3 DNA sequence: TGTGCCAGCAGCTCACGGACCGATCAAGAGACCCAGTACTTC. Protein sequence: CASSSRTDQETQYF.

This clonotype occurred a few times. This rearrangement joins TRBV6-6 to TRBJ2-3; D not certain. This CDR3 spans 13 amino acids. Trimming removed 0 bases at V and 6 bases at J, with 7 bases between. Germline V gene data show CDR1 as MNHNY and CDR2 as SVGAGI (reference sequence). The CDR3: CASSYSSADTQYF. For the CDR3, the DNA is TGTGCCAGCAGTTACTCGTCTGCGGATACGCAGTATTTT.

In its sample, this clonotype was seen many times. The chain carries TRBV4-2 and TRBJ2-1, with D possibly matching TRBD1 (5 bases). Trimming removed 4 bases from V and 1 base from J, with 11 bases in between. The CDR3 is 15 amino acids. Germline loops: CDR1 LGHNA, CDR2 YNFKEQ. The CDR3 sequence: CASSPQASSYNEQFF. CDR3 coding DNA: TGTGCCAGCAGCCCACAGGCTAGTTCCTACAATGAGCAGTTCTTC.

This clonotype showed up just a few times. V and J are TRBV28 and TRBJ2-1; a possible D gene is TRBD1 (6 bases). V was shortened by 7 bases and J by 6 bases, with 19 bases between the two germline ends. Germline V gene lookup returns CDR1 MDHEN and CDR2 SYDVKM. The CDR3 is 15 amino acids. The CDR3 loop is CASTEVETGLNEQFF. The DNA of the CDR3 is TGTGCCAGCACTGAAGTGGAAACAGGGCTCAATGAGCAGTTCTTC.

The CDR3 sequence: CASSQSTDCYEQYF. The CDR3 nucleotides are TGCGCCAGCAGTCAATCAACAGATTGCTACGAGCAGTACTTC. The chain carries TRBV23-1 and TRBJ2-7; D call uncertain. TRBV23-1 qualifies as an ORF whose function is uncertain. The CDR3 extends over 14 amino acids. V dropped 0 bases and J dropped 3 bases, with 9 bases sitting between them.

The chain couples TRBV24-1 to TRBJ1-5; D remains ambiguous. The V gene lost 4 bases and the J gene lost 3 bases, with 12 bases spanning the gap. Germline lookup yields CDR1 KGHDR and CDR2 SFDVKD. The length of the CDR3 is 15 residues. The CDR3 sequence is CATSDSEEYNQPQHF. The CDR3 region has the DNA TGTGCCACCAGTGACTCCGAGGAGTACAATCAGCCCCAGCATTTT.